This TCR beta chain was captured by sequencing in a study of cytomegalovirus exposure and HLA in healthy donors. Study-level information: Of the donors genotyped, approximately 410 in all, 81% fell in the Caucasian-associated ancestry cluster. Study-level results: Cytomegalovirus-associated TCR beta chains were listed, numbering 150 to 200. According to a later analysis, donors in an Asian-associated ancestry cluster reportedly had fewer N-insertions than the roughly 670-donor mean.

The PCR ran on 60 Vbeta and 13 Jbeta primers. This table comes from immunoSEQ multiplex PCR, and its TCRdb copy is limited to in-frame clones, with some not included. This sample has some 90,000 clones; just under 80% occur once, and the top ten carry about 4.4%. V trimming: 3 bases; J trimming: 5 bases; junction bases outside the gene matches: 23. The CDR3 consists of 21 residues. Germline V gene lookup returns CDR1 SNHLY and CDR2 FYNNEI. On this clone itself: Its antigen remains unidentified.

The clonotype originates from a male donor in good health and CMV-seropositive. The V call is TRBV2, the J call TRBJ2-3, with 10 positions matching TRBD2. Material for sequencing was PBMCs. The CDR3 is CASSDTNAGVSGLARIDTQYF. The CDR3 nucleotides read TGTGCCAGCAGTGATACTAATGCGGGTGTATCGGGACTAGCGAGAATAGATACGCAGTATTTT.